These T cell receptor beta chains were read from a single sample in a study of blood T cell repertoires in COVID-19. This table comes from immunoSEQ multiplex PCR, and its TCRdb copy is limited to in-frame clones, with some not included. There are approximately 170,000 clones in the sample; around 85% occur only once, and over 7% lies in the top ten. The sample comprised peripheral blood. The receptor source for this set is a woman older than 75 with COVID-19, enrolled during active disease. CDR3s include the opening cysteine and the closing phenylalanine or tryptophan. The order of the fields is clone size, D gene, V gene, J gene, CDR3 DNA, CDR3 protein. A D gene is named only where the DNA matches it firmly. For some rows the clone size is stated as once, few or many, or as a class when expanded; others skip it.

NA	NA	TRBV27	TRBJ2-2	TGTGCCAGCAGTTTCCTCCTAACTGGCGGCGGGGAGCTGTTTTTT	CASSFLLTGGGELFF
NA	TRBD2	TRBV7-8	TRBJ2-7	TGTGCCAGCAGCTTAGGTCTAGCGGGGGTCCACGAGCAGTACTTC	CASSLGLAGVHEQYF
once	TRBD1	TRBV27	TRBJ1-3	TGTGTCAGCGGAACGATGAGACAGGGGAAAGGAAACACCATATATTTT	CVSGTMRQGKGNTIYF
NA	TRBD1	TRBV10-3	TRBJ2-3	TGTGCCATCAGTGAGAAGGGACAGGCTATTACAGATACGCAGTATTTT	CAISEKGQAITDTQYF
NA	NA	TRBV11-1	TRBJ2-3	TGTGCCAGCAGCATCTCAGGAGGCACGCAGTATTTT	CASSISGGTQYF
NA	NA	TRBV3-1/TRBV3-2	TRBJ2-7	TGTGCCAGCAGCCTTGGACAGGGGGCTGTTATTACTAGCGGGACCTACGAGCAGTACTTC	CASSLGQGAVITSGTYEQYF
NA	TRBD1	TRBV2	TRBJ1-6	TGTGCCAGCATATCAGCACCGACAGGGTATTCAACACCCCTCCACTTT	CASISAPTGYSTPLHF
NA	TRBD2	TRBV29-1	TRBJ2-3	TGCAGCGCCCGGACTAGCGGAAACACAGATACGCAGTATTTT	CSARTSGNTDTQYF
NA	NA	TRBV7-7	TRBJ2-5	TGTGCTAGCAGCTTATTGGGCGGGGGCCTCGGAGAGACCCAGTACTTC	CASSLLGGGLGETQYF
NA	TRBD1	TRBV24-1	TRBJ2-5	TGTGCCACCAGTGAGTTAGGGGGCTTGGAGAAGGAGACCCAGTACTTC	CATSELGGLEKETQYF
NA	NA	TRBV24-1	TRBJ2-2	TGTGCCACCAGTTCCGGGACCGGGGAGCTGTTTTTT	CATSSGTGELFF
NA	TRBD1	TRBV5-1	TRBJ1-2	TGCGCCAGCAGCCTGACAGGGGAGATAGGCTACACCTTC	CASSLTGEIGYTF
NA	TRBD1	TRBV7-9	TRBJ1-5	TGTGCCAGCAGCTCTGGACAGGCTACACTTCCAGGGGATCAGCCCCAGCATTTT	CASSSGQATLPGDQPQHF
NA	NA	TRBV7-3	TRBJ2-5	TGTGCCAGCAGCCGAAGTACGGGGGAGACCCAGTACTTC	CASSRSTGETQYF
NA	TRBD1	TRBV11-1	TRBJ1-6	TGTGCCAGCAGCCAAGGGACAGACAATTCACCCCTCCACTTT	CASSQGTDNSPLHF
NA	NA	TRBV9	TRBJ2-5	TGTGCCAGCAGCGTAACAGTTCAAGAGACCCAGTACTTC	CASSVTVQETQYF
NA	TRBD1	TRBV5-1	TRBJ2-2	TGCGCCAGCCGGGCGGGACAGGACACCGGGGAGCTGTTTTTT	CASRAGQDTGELFF
NA	TRBD2	TRBV7-2	TRBJ2-3	TGTGCCAGCAGCTTAGTTAGCGGGGGGTGGGATACGCAGTATTTT	CASSLVSGGWDTQYF
NA	NA	TRBV27	TRBJ1-5	TGTGCCAGCAGCCCCGGTTCCCGAATTGATCAGCCCCAGCATTTT	CASSPGSRIDQPQHF
once	TRBD2	TRBV6-6	TRBJ2-7	TGTGCCAGCAGTCGGAGCTCTAGCGGGAGGGGATTCTCCTACGAGCAGTACTTC	CASSRSSSGRGFSYEQYF
NA	TRBD1	TRBV2	TRBJ1-4	TGTGCCAGCGCCCCAACCAGACAGGGTGACAATGAAAAACTGTTTTTT	CASAPTRQGDNEKLFF
NA	TRBD2	TRBV5-4	TRBJ2-7	TGTGCCAGCAGCTTGGCTAGCGGGAGGGCTGAATTCTACGAGCAGTACTTC	CASSLASGRAEFYEQYF
NA	TRBD1	TRBV3-1/TRBV3-2	TRBJ2-7	TGTGCCAGCAGCCGGATGGGCCAGGGGGCGAACGAGCAGTACTTC	CASSRMGQGANEQYF
few	NA	TRBV28	TRBJ1-5	TGTGCCAGCAGTTTTCGAGGGCAGGGGAATCAGCCCCAGCATTTT	CASSFRGQGNQPQHF
NA	NA	TRBV21-1	TRBJ1-1	TGTGCCCCCGCGGGGGTTTTAACTGAAGCTTTCTTT	CAPAGVLTEAFF
few	NA	TRBV28	TRBJ2-1	TGTGCCAGCTGGAGAGAAGGATTAACCTACAATGAGCAGTTCTTC	CASWREGLTYNEQFF
NA	NA	TRBV3-1/TRBV3-2	TRBJ2-7	TGTGCCAGCAGCCAATCCACCCAGGGCCCCTACGAGCAGTACTTC	CASSQSTQGPYEQYF
NA	TRBD1	TRBV5-4	TRBJ2-1	TGTGCCAGCAGCCCGACGGGGGACAGGGTGTTCTTC	CASSPTGDRVFF
NA	TRBD2	TRBV7-6	TRBJ2-1	TGTGCCAGCAGCTTAGGGTCCCCTAGCGGGAACTACAATGAGCAGTTCTTC	CASSLGSPSGNYNEQFF
NA	NA	TRBV12-3/TRBV12-4	TRBJ1-1	TGTGCCAGCAGTTACAGCTCGAACACTGAAGCTTTCTTT	CASSYSSNTEAFF
once	NA	TRBV28	TRBJ1-4	TGTGCCAGCAGTACCCACAGATCTAATGAAAAACTGTTTTTT	CASSTHRSNEKLFF
NA	NA	TRBV6-1	TRBJ1-3	TGTGCCAGCAGTGAATGGGAGGGCTTGGCTGGAAACACCATATATTTT	CASSEWEGLAGNTIYF
NA	TRBD1	TRBV5-1	TRBJ1-6	TGCGCCAGCAGCCCCGGGACAGGGAATTCACCCCTCCACTTT	CASSPGTGNSPLHF
NA	NA	TRBV5-4	TRBJ2-7	TGTGCCAGCAGCTTTGGAGGGCAATACGAGCAGTACTTC	CASSFGGQYEQYF
few	NA	TRBV11-2	TRBJ2-2	TGTGCCAGCAGCTTAGAGCGGGGCCTAGGGAACGGGGAGCTGTTTTTT	CASSLERGLGNGELFF
NA	NA	TRBV19	TRBJ1-5	TGTGCCAGTAGTACGCAACAGGGAGTCCAGCCCCAGCATTTT	CASSTQQGVQPQHF
NA	TRBD2	TRBV7-2	TRBJ2-3	TGTGCCAGCAGCGCAGCGGGGGGGCGCACAGATACGCAGTATTTT	CASSAAGGRTDTQYF
NA	TRBD2	TRBV7-2	TRBJ2-1	TGTGCCAGCGCCCCACCGGGGACTAAGCAGTTCTTC	CASAPPGTKQFF
NA	TRBD2	TRBV5-1	TRBJ2-3	TGCGCCAGCAGCGCGGGAGGTGCAGATACGCAGTATTTT	CASSAGGADTQYF
NA	NA	TRBV5-1	TRBJ1-4	TGCGCCAGCAGCTTGGGGAGCAGTAATGAAAAACTGTTTTTT	CASSLGSSNEKLFF
few	TRBD2	TRBV6-1	TRBJ2-5	TGTGCCAGCAGTGAAGGCGTTACTAGCGGTAGTCAAGAGACCCAGTACTTC	CASSEGVTSGSQETQYF
NA	NA	TRBV2	TRBJ1-6	TGTGCCAGCCAAGTCACTGGTTCACCCCTCCACTTT	CASQVTGSPLHF
NA	NA	TRBV6-5	TRBJ2-2	TGTGCCAGCAGTACTGGACACAACACCGGGGAGCTGTTTTTT	CASSTGHNTGELFF
NA	NA	TRBV12-3/TRBV12-4	TRBJ1-1	TGTGCCAGCAGTTTTCGACAAGCTCAAATAGCTTTCTTT	CASSFRQAQIAFF
NA	TRBD1	TRBV28	TRBJ1-1	TGTGCCAGCAGTCTAACAGGGGGCACTGAAGCTTTCTTT	CASSLTGGTEAFF
NA	NA	TRBV7-2	TRBJ2-2	TGTGCCAGCAGCTTGGCGGGTAACACCGGGGAGCTGTTTTTT	CASSLAGNTGELFF
NA	NA	TRBV5-6	TRBJ2-5	TGTGCCAGCAGCTTGGGACTAGGGGTAGGGACCCAGTACTTC	CASSLGLGVGTQYF
NA	TRBD1	TRBV18	TRBJ1-2	TGTGCCAGCTCACCGGACAGGAACTATGGCTACACCTTC	CASSPDRNYGYTF
NA	NA	TRBV9	TRBJ1-3	TGTGCCAGCAGCGTAGCTACCGGACAGGGAAACACCATATATTTT	CASSVATGQGNTIYF
NA	NA	TRBV7-2	TRBJ2-3	TGTGCCAGCAGCTGGACCTTGGGAGGCACAGATACGCAGTATTTT	CASSWTLGGTDTQYF
NA	NA	TRBV5-1	TRBJ1-1	TGCGCCAGCAGCACATCCGGGAGCAACACTGAAGCTTTCTTT	CASSTSGSNTEAFF
once	NA	TRBV19	TRBJ1-3	TGTGCCAGTGGAACAGACCGAAACACCATATATTTT	CASGTDRNTIYF
once	NA	TRBV5-1	TRBJ1-1	TGCGCCAGCAGCTCCCCAGGGTGGGAAGCTTTCTTT	CASSSPGWEAFF
NA	NA	TRBV6-2/TRBV6-3	TRBJ2-5	TGTGCCAGCAGTTACCTCGCCCGGGGGAACCAGTACTTC	CASSYLARGNQYF